The 16 T cell receptor beta chains in this list originate from one sample, sequenced in a study of monozygotic twins with inflammatory bowel disease (dated by TCRdb to the late 2010s). Library construction relied on 5' RACE. The sequencing machine was an Illumina HiSeq 2500. TCRdb reprocessed the sequencing reads and holds a single record per CDR3 protein sequence, with no DNA. This sample's records show about 160,000 distinct CDR3 sequences. The ten most abundant clones make up approximately 2.5% of the sample. Material for sequencing was blood. The receptors come from a human donor with ulcerative colitis or Crohn's disease, or a healthy co-twin of an affected twin (not recorded which).

The J gene is TRBJ2-3, the V gene TRBV5-5; TCRdb outputs TRBD2, but without DNA this stays unchecked. Germline lookup yields CDR1 SGHKS and CDR2 YYEKEE (reference sequence). This CDR3 is built from 16 residues. The CDR3: CASSWDPEGITDTQYF. Full variable domain (missing parts from reference TRBV5-5 and TRBJ2-3): DAGVTQSPTHLIKTRGQQVTLRCSPISGHKSVSWYQQVLGQGPQFIFQYYEKEERGRGNFPDRFSARQFPNYSSELNVNALLLGDSALYLCASSWDPEGITDTQYFGPGTRLTVL.

This chain links TRBV20-1 with TRBJ2-1; TCRdb reports TRBD2, a call that lacks DNA to check it against. The CDR3 is 18 residues long. Per germline, CDR1 DFQATT and CDR2 SNEGSKA (reference sequence). The CDR3 spells CSAPFPGLAASSYNEQFF.

J is TRBJ2-4 and V is TRBV28; checking the TCRdb D call of TRBD1 is not possible without DNA. CDR1 and CDR2 (germline): MDHEN, SYDVKM. The CDR3 has 14 amino acids. The CDR3 region is CASTLPGVKNIQYF.

This rearrangement joins TRBV5-1 to TRBJ1-2; TCRdb picks TRBD1, but there is no DNA to check that call. The CDR3 is 14 residues long. The germline V gene has CDR1 SGHRS and CDR2 YFSETQ. CDR3 amino acids: CASSLGDRVYGYTF.

This chain uses TRBV4-1 with TRBJ2-5. Germline V gives CDR1 MGHRA, CDR2 YSYEKL. This CDR3 contains 12 residues. The CDR3 loop is CASSQEGETQYF.

The chain combines TRBV24-1 with TRBJ1-3; the TCRdb D gene call, TRBD1, has no DNA to confirm it. Germline V lookup: CDR1 KGHDR, CDR2 SFDVKD. The CDR3 consists of 17 residues. The CDR3 reads CATSESRAVGPGNTIYF.

This chain joins TRBV12-3 or TRBV12-4 and TRBJ2-1; TCRdb reports TRBD1, a call that lacks DNA to check it against. The CDR3 length is 12 residues. The CDR3 here is CASSLGVDEQFF.

According to its frequency, this clonotype is medium-sized. The chain is built from TRBV7-2 and TRBJ2-5. The CDR3 contains 12 residues. Germline assignment: CDR1 SGHTA and CDR2 FQGNSA. CDR3 residues: CASSLNRETQYF.

V gene TRBV12-3 or TRBV12-4 combines with J gene TRBJ1-1; TCRdb's D gene call, TRBD1, goes unchecked for lack of DNA. The CDR3 is 13 residues long. The CDR3 is CASRENREAEAFF.

The gene calls are TRBV5-1 and TRBJ2-3; TCRdb's D call, TRBD1, is unchecked because there is no DNA. Germline assignment: CDR1 SGHRS and CDR2 YFSETQ. The CDR3 covers 16 residues. CDR3 in amino acids: CASSLAGQGGADTQYF.

The chain is built from TRBV11-2 and TRBJ2-2; TCRdb's assignment of TRBD2 cannot be checked, as there is no DNA. Germline assignment: CDR1 SGHAT and CDR2 FQNNGV. The CDR3 covers 16 residues. The chain's CDR3 is CASSSSGSGGTGELFF.

The chain employs TRBV24-1 and TRBJ1-5; TCRdb selects TRBD1, and the lack of DNA leaves this call unchecked. Germline lookup yields CDR1 KGHDR and CDR2 SFDVKD. This CDR3 has 18 amino acids. This CDR3 reads CATSDSRTGSLYNQPQHF.

V is TRBV19 and J is TRBJ1-4; TCRdb returns TRBD1, unconfirmable since there is no DNA. The CDR3 contains 15 residues. Germline lookup yields CDR1 LNHDA and CDR2 SQIVND (reference sequence). This CDR3 is CASTDREGTNEKLFF.

Here the CDR3 reads CASSLDEAGSVQETQYF. The chain is built from TRBV7-6 and TRBJ2-5; the D call of TRBD2 rests on TCRdb alone, since no DNA is present to check it. The CDR3 has 17 amino acids. Per the germline V gene, CDR1 is SGHVS and CDR2 is FNYEAQ.

Here the CDR3 reads CASSEPGRKEGASTDTQYF. V is TRBV11-2 and J is TRBJ2-3; the D gene TCRdb calls, TRBD1, cannot be checked with no DNA. Germline V gene lookup returns CDR1 SGHAT and CDR2 FQNNGV. This CDR3 is built from 19 residues.

This CDR3 reads CASIGGGYGYTF. The V gene is TRBV28, the J gene TRBJ1-2; the TCRdb call, TRBD1, lacks DNA for checking. Germline values: CDR1 MDHEN, CDR2 SYDVKM. The CDR3 consists of 12 residues.